Listed below are T cell receptor beta chains from one sample, sequenced in a study of CD8+ T cells in alopecia areata. The repertoire was sequenced with immunoSEQ multiplex PCR; TCRdb's copy has only in-frame clones and lacks some. The sample has 90,000 to 150,000 clones; 50% to 55% are singletons. Here the sequenced sample was CD4+ T cells sorted from blood, taken at week 4, from a patient treated with tofacitinib. The receptors derive from a human donor with alopecia areata. Both conserved end residues are part of each CDR3. The D gene is left open where the match is weak. For some rows the clone size is stated as once, few or many, or as a class when expanded; others skip it.

TRBJ1-2,NA,TRBV11-2,NA,TGTGCCAGCAGCTTAGATCTTGGGGCAGGGGAAGACTATGGCTACACCTTC,CASSLDLGAGEDYGYTF
TRBJ1-1,NA,TRBV30,NA,TGTGCCTGGAGTGTTATTGGATGGGAACCTAACACTGAAGCTTTCTTT,CAWSVIGWEPNTEAFF
TRBJ2-1,many,TRBV18,TRBD1,TGTGCCAGCTCACCACCGGTCAGGGGGTCTTACAATGAGCAGTTCTTC,CASSPPVRGSYNEQFF
TRBJ1-6,few,TRBV6-5,TRBD1,TGTGCCAGCAGTTCCGTCGGGACAGGGCGGGATTCACCCCTCCACTTT,CASSSVGTGRDSPLHF
TRBJ1-2,NA,TRBV6-5,NA,TGTGCCAGCAGTCGAGGGTATGGCTACACCTTC,CASSRGYGYTF
TRBJ1-1,NA,TRBV10-3,NA,TGTGCCATCAGTGAGTCGATAGCTGGGGGAAGCACTGAAGCTTTCTTT,CAISESIAGGSTEAFF
TRBJ2-3,NA,TRBV5-1,NA,TGCGCCAGCAGCTTGCGTGGCTCTGGCACAGATACGCAGTATTTT,CASSLRGSGTDTQYF
TRBJ1-5,NA,TRBV29-1,NA,TGCAGCGTTGGCGGGGTAGGGAATCAGCCCCAGCATTTT,CSVGGVGNQPQHF
TRBJ1-2,few,TRBV9,TRBD1,TGTGCCAGCAGCGAAGGACAGGGGGCGGGCTACACCTTC,CASSEGQGAGYTF
TRBJ1-2,NA,TRBV4-1,TRBD1,TGCGCCAGCAGCCCGGGACAGGGAAACTATGGCTACACCTTC,CASSPGQGNYGYTF
TRBJ2-1,NA,TRBV29-1,NA,TGCAGCGTTGAAGGCAACTCGAATGAGCAGTTCTTC,CSVEGNSNEQFF
TRBJ2-7,NA,TRBV11-2,NA,TGTGCCAGCAGCCAGATCCCGGGACGGCCCTACGAGCAGTACTTC,CASSQIPGRPYEQYF
TRBJ1-1,NA,TRBV7-3,NA,TGTGCCAGCAGCTCTGGGACGGTGAACACTGAAGCTTTCTTT,CASSSGTVNTEAFF
TRBJ1-2,many,TRBV4-2,NA,TGTGCCAGCAGCAGAGAGGAGGGGTTGTATGGCTACACCTTC,CASSREEGLYGYTF
TRBJ2-2,once,TRBV30,NA,TGTGCCTGGAGCACCCGAAACACCGGGGAGCTGTTTTTT,CAWSTRNTGELFF
TRBJ1-2,NA,TRBV28,NA,TGTGCCAGCAGAACCCAGGGGACTAACTATGGCTACACCTTC,CASRTQGTNYGYTF
TRBJ2-1,NA,TRBV4-1,TRBD2,TGCGCCAGCAGCCAAGAGAGACTAGCGTCCGATGAGCAGTTCTTC,CASSQERLASDEQFF
TRBJ2-1,medium-sized,TRBV7-9,NA,TGTGCCAGCCACGAGAACGCCAATGAGCAGTTCTTC,CASHENANEQFF
TRBJ2-7,few,TRBV10-1,NA,TGCGCCAGCAGTGTTGGATACGAGCAGTACTTC,CASSVGYEQYF
TRBJ2-7,NA,TRBV5-1,NA,TGCGCCAGCAGCTTGATTCCCTACGAGCAGTACTTC,CASSLIPYEQYF
TRBJ1-6,few,TRBV4-2,TRBD1,TGTGCCAGCAGCCAAGATGCCGGGACAGGGCTAAATTCACCCCTCCACTTT,CASSQDAGTGLNSPLHF
TRBJ2-7,NA,TRBV29-1,NA,TGCAGCGTTGAAGATTACCGAGGCATGGACTACGAGCAGTACTTC,CSVEDYRGMDYEQYF
TRBJ2-3,once,TRBV4-3,TRBD1,TGCGCCAGCAGCCAAATGGGACAGTCGGTTACAGATACGCAGTATTTT,CASSQMGQSVTDTQYF
TRBJ2-2,few,TRBV27,TRBD2,TGTGCCAGCATCCCGCTCGGCGGGAGGGCTGTCGCCGGGGAGCTGTTTTTT,CASIPLGGRAVAGELFF
TRBJ2-6,NA,TRBV9,NA,TGTGCCAGCAGCTCCATCGGTACGGGGGCCAACGTCCTGACTTTC,CASSSIGTGANVLTF
TRBJ2-3,NA,TRBV9,NA,TGTGCCAGCAGCGCTACTCCCACAGCTACGCAGTATTTT,CASSATPTATQYF
TRBJ2-1,NA,TRBV7-9,NA,TGTGCCAGCAGCTTAGACCAGCGGTCCTACAATGAGCAGTTCTTC,CASSLDQRSYNEQFF
TRBJ2-1,NA,TRBV5-1,NA,TGCGCCAGCAGATTAACTAGCTCCTACAATGAGCAGTTCTTC,CASRLTSSYNEQFF
TRBJ2-1,NA,TRBV5-1,TRBD2,TGCGCCAGCGGGAGCGGGAGCTCAAGCTCCTACAATGAGCAGTTCTTC,CASGSGSSSSYNEQFF
TRBJ2-7,once,TRBV30,NA,TGTGCCTGGAGTAGGAGCAGTAGCTACGAGCAGTACTTC,CAWSRSSSYEQYF
TRBJ2-5,NA,TRBV29-1,NA,TGCAGCGTTGAAGGGGGTCGTAAAGAGACCCAGTACTTC,CSVEGGRKETQYF
TRBJ2-7,few,TRBV14,NA,TGTGCCAGCAGCCAAGCGGCCAGCTACGAGCAGTACTTC,CASSQAASYEQYF
TRBJ2-3,NA,TRBV5-4,NA,TGTGCCAGCAGCATTGACAGTACGCAGTATTTT,CASSIDSTQYF
TRBJ2-1,few,TRBV29-1,TRBD1,TGCAGCGTTGAGGGGACAGAATTCAATGAGCAGTTCTTC,CSVEGTEFNEQFF
TRBJ1-1,NA,TRBV11-2,NA,TGTGCCAGCAGCAAGACCACTGAAGCTTTCTTT,CASSKTTEAFF
TRBJ2-1,NA,TRBV7-6,TRBD1,TGTGCCAGCAGCTCCTTTAGTACTTTTCGAAGGGGGCTGAACAATGAGCAGTTCTTC,CASSSFSTFRRGLNNEQFF
TRBJ1-2,NA,TRBV5-8,NA,TGTGCCAGCAGCCGGCAGAACTATGGCTACACCTTC,CASSRQNYGYTF
TRBJ2-6,once,TRBV30,NA,TGTGCCTGGAGTGTGACCCTCTCTGGGGCCAACGTCCTGACTTTC,CAWSVTLSGANVLTF
TRBJ2-3,few,TRBV29-1,NA,TGCAGCGTTGAAGGTCTAACAGATACGCAGTATTTT,CSVEGLTDTQYF
TRBJ2-1,NA,TRBV29-1,TRBD2,TGCAGCGTTGCAAAGGAGCGGGGGGGTTACAATGAGCAGTTCTTC,CSVAKERGGYNEQFF
TRBJ2-7,NA,TRBV6-5,TRBD1,TGTGCCAGCAGGATGTTACAGGGGGCATTCCACGAGCAGTACTTC,CASRMLQGAFHEQYF
TRBJ2-7,NA,TRBV29-1,NA,TGCAGCGTCGGGGGCGAACCCTACGAGCAGTACTTC,CSVGGEPYEQYF
TRBJ1-1,few,TRBV29-1,NA,TGCAGCGTTGACGGACAGCAGAACACTGAAGCTTTCTTT,CSVDGQQNTEAFF
TRBJ2-1,NA,TRBV29-1,NA,TGCAGCGCGCTTTTAGGTGCCAGAAAACACAATGAGCAGTTCTTC,CSALLGARKHNEQFF
TRBJ1-2,few,TRBV5-1,NA,TGCGCCAGCAGCTCGCTCCGGGACGCGTCTAACTATGGCTACACCTTC,CASSSLRDASNYGYTF
TRBJ2-7,NA,TRBV4-1,NA,TGCGCCAGCAGCCAAATCTGGCAGTACGAGCAGTACTTC,CASSQIWQYEQYF